The clone carrying this TCR beta chain turned up a few times. Antigen: not known. This specimen belongs to a study of cytomegalovirus exposure and HLA in healthy donors. Regarding the study as a whole: In a later analysis, HLA-associated beta chains showed higher expansion and lower generation probabilities than comparable chains. For most TCR sequences rarity was the rule, although some public TCRs occurred in many donors.

Unmatched junction bases numbered 20, after V lost 2 bases and J lost 10 bases. Germline CDR1 is GTSNPN and CDR2 is SVGIG (reference sequence). The CDR3 has 17 amino acids. Likely unrecorded immune exposures existed in these nominally healthy donors. In the PCR, 60 Vbeta and 13 Jbeta primers were used. This table comes from immunoSEQ multiplex PCR, and its TCRdb copy is limited to in-frame clones, with some not included. The sample lists 110,000 or so clones, 75% seen once, with just under 3% in the top ten. The sequencing input was PBMCs. This chain uses TRBV30 with TRBJ2-1; 7 bases are a match to TRBD2. The TCR originated in a woman between 35 and 50 years old in good health and CMV-seropositive. The CDR3 loop reads CAWSLASGEGLRVEQFF. The CDR3 region has the DNA TGTGCCTGGAGTCTAGCAAGCGGGGAGGGGCTCAGGGTGGAGCAGTTCTTC.